This T cell receptor beta chain was captured in a study of regulatory T cells in long-lasting Graves disease. Overall study: For under 3 months, newly diagnosed Graves' patients had been taking antithyroid drugs.

Assembly of TCR beta libraries relied on iRepertoire HTBI primers together with Arm-PCR of CDR3 regions. TCRdb used MiXCR to reprocess the multiplex PCR reads, holding one entry per CDR3 protein. Of roughly 500,000 distinct CDR3 sequences in the sample, about 13% were seen once. This clonotype was picked up many times. Time point meaning: newly diagnosed GD, antithyroid drugs for less than 3 months. PBMC RNA served as the TCR library source. In this cohort, patients came from an endocrinology department located in Xi'an, China. V shed 3 bases and J shed 4 bases, with 11 bases lying between them. CDR1 WSHSY and CDR2 SAAADI come from the germline V gene. The CDR3 length is 14 residues. The same sample was also used in a study of T cells in Graves' hyperthyroidism and ophthalmopathy. That paper adds: Before onset, by a median of approximately 6.8 months, the model predicted ophthalmopathy.

The chain uses TRBV10-2 and TRBJ2-3; D is undetermined. The source is a man under 40 with Graves disease. Sequenced material: peripheral blood mononuclear cells (PBMCs), taken at new diagnosis, from a patient treated with antithyroid drugs. The CDR3 sequence: CASSDSAPSDTQYF. CDR3 nucleotide sequence: TGCGCCAGCAGTGATTCGGCGCCCTCAGATACGCAGTATTTT.